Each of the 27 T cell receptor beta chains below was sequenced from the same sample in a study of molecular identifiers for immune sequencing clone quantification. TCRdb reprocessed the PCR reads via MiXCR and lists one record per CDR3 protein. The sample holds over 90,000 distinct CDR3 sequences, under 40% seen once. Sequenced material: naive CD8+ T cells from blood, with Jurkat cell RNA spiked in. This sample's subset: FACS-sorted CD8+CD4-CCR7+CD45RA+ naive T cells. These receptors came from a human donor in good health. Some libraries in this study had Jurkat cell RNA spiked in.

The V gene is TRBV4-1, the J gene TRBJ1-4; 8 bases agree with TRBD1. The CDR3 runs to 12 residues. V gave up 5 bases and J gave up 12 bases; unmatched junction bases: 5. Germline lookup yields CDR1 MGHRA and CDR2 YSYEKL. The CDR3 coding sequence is TGCGCCAGCAGCAAGGACAGGGTCGAACTGTTTTTT. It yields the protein CASSKDRVELFF.

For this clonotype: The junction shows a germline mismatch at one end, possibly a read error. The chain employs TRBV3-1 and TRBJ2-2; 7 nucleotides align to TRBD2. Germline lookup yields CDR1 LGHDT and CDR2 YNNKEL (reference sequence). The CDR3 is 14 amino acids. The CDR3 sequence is CASGQGLGTGELFF. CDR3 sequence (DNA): TGTGCCAGCGGCCAAGGACTAGGGACCGGGGAGCTGTTTTTT.

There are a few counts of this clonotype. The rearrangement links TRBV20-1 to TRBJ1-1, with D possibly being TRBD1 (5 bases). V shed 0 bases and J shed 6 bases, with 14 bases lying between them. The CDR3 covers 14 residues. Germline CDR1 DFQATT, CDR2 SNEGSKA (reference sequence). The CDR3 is CSARDLAGWAEAFF. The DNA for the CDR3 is TGCAGTGCTAGAGATTTGGCAGGGTGGGCTGAAGCTTTCTTT.

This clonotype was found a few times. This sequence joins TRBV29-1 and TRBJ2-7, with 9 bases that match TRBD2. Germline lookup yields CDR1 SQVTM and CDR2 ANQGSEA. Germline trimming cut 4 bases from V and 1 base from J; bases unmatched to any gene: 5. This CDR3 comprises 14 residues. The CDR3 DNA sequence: TGCAGCGTTGGGGCCCTAGCGGGATCCTACGAGCAGTACTTC. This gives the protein CSVGALAGSYEQYF.

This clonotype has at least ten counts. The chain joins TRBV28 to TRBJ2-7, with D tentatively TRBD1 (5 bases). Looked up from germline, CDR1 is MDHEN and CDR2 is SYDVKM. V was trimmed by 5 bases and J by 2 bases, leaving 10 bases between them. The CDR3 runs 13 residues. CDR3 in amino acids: CASSPTVPYEQYF. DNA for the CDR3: TGTGCCAGCAGTCCGACAGTCCCCTACGAGCAGTACTTC.

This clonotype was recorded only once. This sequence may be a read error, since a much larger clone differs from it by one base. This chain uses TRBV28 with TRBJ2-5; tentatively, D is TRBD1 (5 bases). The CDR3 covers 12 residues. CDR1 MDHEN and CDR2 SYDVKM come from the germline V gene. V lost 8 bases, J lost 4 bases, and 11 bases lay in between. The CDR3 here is CASAGYLETQYF. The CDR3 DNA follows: TGTGCCAGCGCAGGGTACCTAGAGACCCAGTACTTC.

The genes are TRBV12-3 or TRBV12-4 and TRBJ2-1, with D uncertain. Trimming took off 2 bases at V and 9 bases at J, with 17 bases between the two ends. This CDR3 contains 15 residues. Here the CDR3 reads CASSLISPHGGEQFF. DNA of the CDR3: TGTGCCAGCAGTTTAATTTCCCCCCACGGCGGTGAGCAGTTCTTC.

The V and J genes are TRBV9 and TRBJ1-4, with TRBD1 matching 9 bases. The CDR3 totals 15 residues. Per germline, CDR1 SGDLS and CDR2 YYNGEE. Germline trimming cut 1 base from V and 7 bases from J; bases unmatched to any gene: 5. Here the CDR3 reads CASSVSGTGIEKLFF. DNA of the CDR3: TGTGCCAGCAGCGTAAGTGGGACAGGGATTGAAAAACTGTTTTTT.

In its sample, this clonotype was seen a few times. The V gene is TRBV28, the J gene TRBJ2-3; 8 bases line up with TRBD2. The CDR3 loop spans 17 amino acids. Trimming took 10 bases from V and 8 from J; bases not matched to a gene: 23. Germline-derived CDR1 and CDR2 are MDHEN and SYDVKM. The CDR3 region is CATSSGGVSHDQGTQYF. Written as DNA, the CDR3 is TGTGCCACCTCCTCCGGGGGGGTCTCGCATGACCAGGGTACGCAGTATTTT.

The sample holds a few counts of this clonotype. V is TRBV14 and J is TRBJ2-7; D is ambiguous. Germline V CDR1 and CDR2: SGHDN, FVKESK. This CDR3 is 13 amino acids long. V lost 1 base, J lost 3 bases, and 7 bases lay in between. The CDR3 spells CASSQGAHYEQYF. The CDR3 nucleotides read TGTGCCAGCAGCCAAGGGGCCCACTACGAGCAGTACTTC.

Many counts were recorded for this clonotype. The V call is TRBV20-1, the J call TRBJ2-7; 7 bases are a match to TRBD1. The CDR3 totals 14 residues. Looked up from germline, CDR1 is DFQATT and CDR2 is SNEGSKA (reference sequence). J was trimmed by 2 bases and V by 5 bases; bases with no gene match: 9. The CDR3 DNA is TGCAGTGCTGGGAGACAGGGAAGTCCCTACGAGCAGTACTTC. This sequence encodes CSAGRQGSPYEQYF.

As DNA, the CDR3 is TGTGCCAGCAGCCCCCGCGGGACCGTCGAGACCCAGTACTTC. Protein: CASSPRGTVETQYF. The chain couples TRBV28 to TRBJ2-5, with D perhaps TRBD2 (6 bases). V was trimmed by 6 bases and J by 5 bases, leaving 16 bases between them. CDR3 length equals 14 residues. Germline V gives CDR1 MDHEN, CDR2 SYDVKM.

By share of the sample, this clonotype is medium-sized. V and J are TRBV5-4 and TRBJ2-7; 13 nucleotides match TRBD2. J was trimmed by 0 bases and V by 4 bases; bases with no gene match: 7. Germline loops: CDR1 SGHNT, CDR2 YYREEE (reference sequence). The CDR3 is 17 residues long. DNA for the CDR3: TGTGCCAGCAGCAAGCCGGGACTAGCGGGATACTCCTACGAGCAGTACTTC. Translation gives CASSKPGLAGYSYEQYF.

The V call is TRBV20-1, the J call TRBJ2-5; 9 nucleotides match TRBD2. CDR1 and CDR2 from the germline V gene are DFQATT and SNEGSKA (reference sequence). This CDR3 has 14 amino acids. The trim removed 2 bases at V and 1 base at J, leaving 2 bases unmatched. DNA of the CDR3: TGCAGTGCTAGACTAGCGGGAAGCCAAGAGACCCAGTACTTC. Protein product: CSARLAGSQETQYF.

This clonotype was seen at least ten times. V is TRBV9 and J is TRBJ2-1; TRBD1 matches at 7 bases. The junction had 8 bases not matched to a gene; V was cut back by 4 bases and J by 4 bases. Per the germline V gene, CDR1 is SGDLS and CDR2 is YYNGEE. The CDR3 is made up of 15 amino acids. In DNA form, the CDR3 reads TGTGCCAGCAGCCTCCGGGACAGCCAGTACAATGAGCAGTTCTTC. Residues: CASSLRDSQYNEQFF.

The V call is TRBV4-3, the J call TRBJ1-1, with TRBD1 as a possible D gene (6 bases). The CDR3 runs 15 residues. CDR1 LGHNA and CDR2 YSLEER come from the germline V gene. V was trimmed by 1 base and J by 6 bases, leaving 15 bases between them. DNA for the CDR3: TGCGCCAGCAGCCAAGCAACAGGGTATAACGCTGAAGCTTTCTTT. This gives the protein CASSQATGYNAEAFF.

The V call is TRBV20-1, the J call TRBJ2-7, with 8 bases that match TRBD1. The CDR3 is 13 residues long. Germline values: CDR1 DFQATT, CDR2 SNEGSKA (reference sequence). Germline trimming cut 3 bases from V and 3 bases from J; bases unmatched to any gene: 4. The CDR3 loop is CSARDRVGYEQYF. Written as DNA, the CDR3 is TGCAGTGCTAGGGACAGGGTCGGCTACGAGCAGTACTTC.

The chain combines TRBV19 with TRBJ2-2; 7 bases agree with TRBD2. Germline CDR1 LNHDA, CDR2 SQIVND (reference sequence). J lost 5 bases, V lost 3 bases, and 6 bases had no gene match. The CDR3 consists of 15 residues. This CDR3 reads CASSIFAGDTGELFF. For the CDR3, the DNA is TGTGCCAGTAGTATTTTCGCGGGAGATACCGGGGAGCTGTTTTTT.

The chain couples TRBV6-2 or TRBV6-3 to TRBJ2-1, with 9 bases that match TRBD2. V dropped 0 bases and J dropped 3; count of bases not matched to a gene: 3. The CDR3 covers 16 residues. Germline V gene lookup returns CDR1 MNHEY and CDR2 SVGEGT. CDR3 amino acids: CASSYSGLANYNEQFF. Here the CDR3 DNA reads TGTGCCAGCAGTTACTCTGGACTAGCGAACTACAATGAGCAGTTCTTC.

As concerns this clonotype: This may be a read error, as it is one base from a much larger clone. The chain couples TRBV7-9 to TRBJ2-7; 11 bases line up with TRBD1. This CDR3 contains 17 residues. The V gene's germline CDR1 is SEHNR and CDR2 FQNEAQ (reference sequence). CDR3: CAGSSTGTGGIRYEQYF. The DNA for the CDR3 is TGTGCCGGCAGCTCTACCGGGACAGGGGGAATTAGGTACGAGCAGTACTTC.

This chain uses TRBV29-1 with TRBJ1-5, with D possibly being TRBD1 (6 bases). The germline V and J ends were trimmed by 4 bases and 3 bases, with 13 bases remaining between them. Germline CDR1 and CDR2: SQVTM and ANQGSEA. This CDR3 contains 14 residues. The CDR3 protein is CSVGLGGSNQPQHF. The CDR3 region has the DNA TGCAGCGTTGGATTGGGGGGCTCCAATCAGCCCCAGCATTTT.

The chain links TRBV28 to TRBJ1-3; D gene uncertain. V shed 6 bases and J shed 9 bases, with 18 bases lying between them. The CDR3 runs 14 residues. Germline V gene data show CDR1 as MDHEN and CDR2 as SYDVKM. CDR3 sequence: CASSPPIPGSTIYF. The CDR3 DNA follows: TGTGCCAGCAGCCCACCGATCCCGGGTTCCACCATATATTTT.

CDR3 sequence: CASSFSYRLAERATDTQYF. As DNA, the CDR3 is TGTGCCAGCAGTTTCTCCTACCGACTAGCGGAGAGGGCCACAGATACGCAGTATTTT. The chain is built from TRBV6-2 or TRBV6-3 and TRBJ2-3, with 9 bases identical to TRBD2. The CDR3 runs to 19 residues. V lost 4 bases and J lost 2; bases outside the gene matches: 16. CDR1 and CDR2 (germline): MNHEY, SVGEGT.

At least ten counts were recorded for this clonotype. CDR3 loop: CSAKTGGYGDTQYF. The CDR3 DNA follows: TGCAGTGCAAAGACAGGGGGGTATGGAGATACGCAGTATTTT. This chain joins TRBV20-1 and TRBJ2-3; 9 bases align to TRBD1. V lost 6 bases, J lost 5 bases, and 9 bases stayed unmatched. The CDR3 spans 14 residues. The germline V gene has CDR1 DFQATT and CDR2 SNEGSKA (reference sequence).

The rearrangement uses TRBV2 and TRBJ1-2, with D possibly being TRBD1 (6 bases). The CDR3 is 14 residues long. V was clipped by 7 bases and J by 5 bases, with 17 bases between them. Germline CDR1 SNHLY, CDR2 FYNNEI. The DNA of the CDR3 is TGTGCCAGCAAAATACAGGGCGTGTGGTATGGCTACACCTTC. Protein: CASKIQGVWYGYTF. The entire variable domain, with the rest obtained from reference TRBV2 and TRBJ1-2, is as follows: EPEVTQTPSHQVTQMGQEVILRCVPISNHLYFYWYRQILGQKVEFLVSFYNNEISEKSEIFDDQFSVERPDGSNFTLKIRSTKLEDSAMYFCASKIQGVWYGYTFGSGTRLTVV.

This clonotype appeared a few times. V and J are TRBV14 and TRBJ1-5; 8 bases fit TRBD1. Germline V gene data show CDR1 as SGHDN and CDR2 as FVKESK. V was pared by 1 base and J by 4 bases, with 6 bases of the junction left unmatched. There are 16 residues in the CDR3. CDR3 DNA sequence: TGTGCCAGCAGCCAAGGGCCAGGGGGCGGGAATCAGCCCCAGCATTTT. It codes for CASSQGPGGGNQPQHF.

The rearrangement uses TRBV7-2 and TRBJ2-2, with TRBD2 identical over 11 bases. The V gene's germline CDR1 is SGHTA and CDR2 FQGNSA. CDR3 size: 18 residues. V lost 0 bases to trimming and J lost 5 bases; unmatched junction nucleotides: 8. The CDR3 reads CASSLAAIAGGNTGELFF. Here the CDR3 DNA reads TGTGCCAGCAGCTTAGCCGCCATAGCGGGAGGGAATACCGGGGAGCTGTTTTTT.